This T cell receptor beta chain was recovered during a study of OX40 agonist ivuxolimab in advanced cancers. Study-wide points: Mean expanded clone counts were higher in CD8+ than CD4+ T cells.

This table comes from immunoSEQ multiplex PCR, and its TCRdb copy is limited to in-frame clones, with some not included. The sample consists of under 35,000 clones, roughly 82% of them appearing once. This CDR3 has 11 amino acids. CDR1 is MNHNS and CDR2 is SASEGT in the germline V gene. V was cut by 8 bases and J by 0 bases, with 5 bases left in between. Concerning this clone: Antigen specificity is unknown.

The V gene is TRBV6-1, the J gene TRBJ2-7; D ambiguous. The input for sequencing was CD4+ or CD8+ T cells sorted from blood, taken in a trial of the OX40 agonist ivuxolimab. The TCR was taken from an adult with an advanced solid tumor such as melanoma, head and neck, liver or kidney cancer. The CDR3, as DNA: TGTGCCAGCGCCCCCTCCTACGAGCAGTACTTC. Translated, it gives CASAPSYEQYF.